This is a list of T cell receptor beta chains from one sample in a study of shared clonotypes between healthy human individuals. The protocol was immunoSEQ multiplex PCR, while the TCRdb copy is restricted to in-frame clones and leaves out a portion. The sample consists of 2 million to 2.5 million clones, roughly 94% of them appearing once. Material: naive CD4+ T cells sorted from blood. These receptor sequences come from a man younger than 35 in good health. Each CDR3 is given with its conserved first and last residue. The order of the fields is J gene, D gene, clone size, V gene, CDR3 DNA, CDR3 protein. D genes are given only for firm matches. Clone sizes are given selectively: once, few, many, or a class where the clone is expanded.

TRBJ1-1	TRBD1	NA	TRBV25-1	TGTGCCAGCAGCGGGGGACAGGGGGCTCACACTGAAGCTTTCTTT	CASSGGQGAHTEAFF
TRBJ1-1	TRBD1	NA	TRBV9	TGTGCCAGCAGCGCGGACAGGCGACATAACACTGAAGCTTTCTTT	CASSADRRHNTEAFF
TRBJ2-2	TRBD2	NA	TRBV7-9	TGTGCCAGCAGCGGTTTAGCGGGCAGAACCGGGGAGCTGTTTTTT	CASSGLAGRTGELFF
TRBJ1-2	NA	NA	TRBV4-3	TGCGCCAGCAGCCAAGTCACAGGGATCTGGGCTGGCTACACCTTC	CASSQVTGIWAGYTF
TRBJ1-1	NA	NA	TRBV6-1	TGTGCCATTCAGAAGGCGGGATGGGGCACTGAAGCTTTCTTT	CAIQKAGWGTEAFF
TRBJ2-5	NA	NA	TRBV18	TGTGCCAGCTCACCGATGACAGAAGAGACCCAGTACTTC	CASSPMTEETQYF
TRBJ2-7	NA	NA	TRBV6-1	TGTGCCAGCAGTGAAGACGGCTGGACGGTACAGTACTTC	CASSEDGWTVQYF
TRBJ2-5	NA	NA	TRBV14	TGTGCCAGCAGCCCGGGGGAGACCCAGTACTTC	CASSPGETQYF
TRBJ2-7	NA	NA	TRBV25-1	TGTGCCAGCAGTGAACCAAACGGGTACGAGCAGTACTTC	CASSEPNGYEQYF
TRBJ2-7	NA	NA	TRBV7-9	TGTGCCAGCAGCAATACTTACGGCCAGCTCTCCGAGCAGTACTTC	CASSNTYGQLSEQYF
TRBJ2-3	NA	NA	TRBV19	TGTGCCAGTACTAACTTACCGACAGTCACAGATACGCAGTATTTT	CASTNLPTVTDTQYF
TRBJ1-2	TRBD1	NA	TRBV30	TGTGCCTGGAATCCGGGACAGATCACGGGTGGCTACACCTTC	CAWNPGQITGGYTF
TRBJ1-1	NA	NA	TRBV6-5	TGTGCCAGCAGTCCATCAGGGATCATGAACACTGAAGCTTTCTTT	CASSPSGIMNTEAFF
TRBJ2-1	TRBD2	NA	TRBV10-1	TGCGCCAGCAGTGAGTACCGACTAGCGGTGTACAATGAGCAGTTCTTC	CASSEYRLAVYNEQFF
TRBJ1-2	NA	once	TRBV4-1	TGCGCCAGCAGCCAAGACGGGACCGCAAACTATGGCTACACCTTC	CASSQDGTANYGYTF
TRBJ1-2	NA	NA	TRBV28	TGTGCCAGCAGTGGCTTCCAGGGGTTCTATGGCTACACCTTC	CASSGFQGFYGYTF
TRBJ1-6	NA	NA	TRBV9	TGTGCCAGCAGCCAAGGGGTTTTGAATTCACCCCTCCACTTT	CASSQGVLNSPLHF
TRBJ2-3	NA	NA	TRBV10-3	TGTGCCATCAGTGAGTTCATGGATACGCAGTATTTT	CAISEFMDTQYF
TRBJ1-5	TRBD1	once	TRBV7-8	TGTGCCAGCAGCCGTTGGCAGGGGGCAATAAATCAGCCCCAGCATTTT	CASSRWQGAINQPQHF
TRBJ1-1	TRBD1	NA	TRBV19	TGTGCCAGTTGCACAGGGGCGAACACTGAAGCTTTCTTT	CASCTGANTEAFF
TRBJ1-1	NA	NA	TRBV6-5	TGTGCCAGCAGTTACTCGGGGCAGCCCCTAGCTTTCTTT	CASSYSGQPLAFF
TRBJ1-6	TRBD1	NA	TRBV28	TGTGCCAGCAGTCCAAATAGACAGGGGGCTGTATTCCTCCACTTT	CASSPNRQGAVFLHF
TRBJ2-5	NA	NA	TRBV5-1	TGCGCCAGCAGCTTGGGGTCACGGGAGACCCAGTACTTC	CASSLGSRETQYF
TRBJ1-1	NA	NA	TRBV4-1	TGCGCCAGCAGCCAAGTACAGGGAGGTGAAGCTTTCTTT	CASSQVQGGEAFF
TRBJ1-4	NA	NA	TRBV4-3	TGCGCCAGCAGCCAAGTTGGACGGCCGCTGTTTTTT	CASSQVGRPLFF
TRBJ2-7	NA	NA	TRBV28	TGTGCCAGCAGTTTACCCCCCGTATCTACGCCCTACGAGCAGTACTTC	CASSLPPVSTPYEQYF
TRBJ1-2	NA	NA	TRBV19	TGTGCCAGTAGTATAGTGGGACGCGCTACCTATGGCTACACCTTC	CASSIVGRATYGYTF
TRBJ2-7	NA	NA	TRBV11-2	TGTGCCAGCAGCCAGGCGAGGCACTTCTCCTACGAGCAGTACTTC	CASSQARHFSYEQYF
TRBJ1-4	NA	NA	TRBV6-5	TGTGCCAGCAGTGCGGGGACGGGTGAAAAACTGTTTTTT	CASSAGTGEKLFF
TRBJ2-7	NA	NA	TRBV10-3	TGTGCCATCATGGTGGCAGGGGTCTACGAGCAGTACTTC	CAIMVAGVYEQYF
TRBJ2-1	TRBD2	NA	TRBV10-3	TGTGCCATCAGTGCCAGCGGGGGGAACAATGAGCAGTTCTTC	CAISASGGNNEQFF
TRBJ2-1	TRBD2	NA	TRBV6-1	TGTGCCAGCAGTGAAGTCGGCGGGAGTCGGTTCTTC	CASSEVGGSRFF
TRBJ2-5	TRBD1	NA	TRBV19	TGTGCCAGTAGTAGGGACAGGGCGAAGGGGACCCAGTACTTC	CASSRDRAKGTQYF
TRBJ1-1	TRBD1	NA	TRBV4-1	TGCGCCAGCAGCCAAGATCCTGGACAGGGGGCTCCACGGACTGAAGCTTTCTTT	CASSQDPGQGAPRTEAFF
TRBJ1-2	TRBD1	NA	TRBV5-6	TGTGCCAGCAGCAGGGGACAGGGGTATGGCTACACCTTC	CASSRGQGYGYTF
TRBJ1-2	TRBD1	NA	TRBV19	TGTGCCAGTAGTTCCGTTTTGGGGACAGGGGGTTCCTATGGCTACACCTTC	CASSSVLGTGGSYGYTF
TRBJ2-3	NA	NA	TRBV20-1	TGCAGCGGCAGGGCAGATACGCAGTATTTT	CSGRADTQYF
TRBJ2-3	NA	NA	TRBV7-3	TGTGCCAGCAGCTTAAACCCCACGGGGAAAGGGACAGATACGCAGTATTTT	CASSLNPTGKGTDTQYF
TRBJ1-4	TRBD1	NA	TRBV7-9	TGTGCCAGCGGGGACAGGAATAATGAAAAACTGTTTTTT	CASGDRNNEKLFF
TRBJ1-5	NA	NA	TRBV30	TGTGCCTGGAGTTTGCGGGGACCCGGTCAGCCCCAGCATTTT	CAWSLRGPGQPQHF
TRBJ1-6	NA	NA	TRBV11-3	TGTGCCAGCAGCTTGACCGAGAATTCACCCCTCCACTTT	CASSLTENSPLHF
TRBJ2-2	TRBD2	NA	TRBV28	TGTGCCAGCAGTTCCCCGGGAGGGCCTAACACCGGGGAGCTGTTTTTT	CASSSPGGPNTGELFF